This is a list of T cell receptor beta chains from one sample in a study of response to subunit inactivated influenza vaccine. Using its own MiXCR run on the RT-PCR reads, TCRdb lists one record per CDR3 protein. The profile shows more than 450,000 distinct CDR3 sequences, about an eighth of them singletons. This sample comprised PBMCs from blood, obtained on the day of vaccination. The origin of the receptors is a middle-aged man who received an inactivated influenza vaccine. CDR3s include the opening cysteine and the closing phenylalanine or tryptophan. A D gene is named only where the DNA matches it firmly. Not all rows give a size; the values are once, few, many and, for expanded clones, a class.

d_call: -; clone_size: -; v_call: TRBV6-2/TRBV6-3; j_call: TRBJ2-5; cdr3_nt: TGTGCCAGCACGGATCTGGGTACCCAGTACTTC; cdr3_aa: CASTDLGTQYF
d_call: TRBD1; clone_size: -; v_call: TRBV5-1; j_call: TRBJ1-2; cdr3_nt: TGCGCCAGCAGCAGGGGGACAGGAGTTAACTATGGCTACACCTTC; cdr3_aa: CASSRGTGVNYGYTF
d_call: TRBD1; clone_size: few; v_call: TRBV12-3/TRBV12-4; j_call: TRBJ2-7; cdr3_nt: TGTGCCAGCAGTGGACAGGGCTCGACCACAGGCGAGCAGTACTTC; cdr3_aa: CASSGQGSTTGEQYF
d_call: -; clone_size: -; v_call: TRBV4-3; j_call: TRBJ2-3; cdr3_nt: TGCGCCAGCAGCCAAGATTCCCAGACCTCAGATACGCAGTATTTT; cdr3_aa: CASSQDSQTSDTQYF
d_call: -; clone_size: few; v_call: TRBV20-1; j_call: TRBJ2-1; cdr3_nt: TGCAGTGCTAGAGATCCCGGGACTCACTCCTACAATGAGCAGTTCTTC; cdr3_aa: CSARDPGTHSYNEQFF
d_call: -; clone_size: few; v_call: TRBV14; j_call: TRBJ2-5; cdr3_nt: TGTGCCAGCAGCCAGACATCGGTGGGGACCCAGTACTTC; cdr3_aa: CASSQTSVGTQYF
d_call: -; clone_size: few; v_call: TRBV5-1; j_call: TRBJ2-1; cdr3_nt: TGCGCCAGCAGTTTCGACCCTACTTACAATGAGCAGTTCTTC; cdr3_aa: CASSFDPTYNEQFF
d_call: TRBD2; clone_size: few; v_call: TRBV6-2/TRBV6-3; j_call: TRBJ2-3; cdr3_nt: TGTGCCAGCAGCCGTGGAGGACTAGCGGGGACTAGCACAGATACGCAGTATTTT; cdr3_aa: CASSRGGLAGTSTDTQYF
d_call: TRBD2; clone_size: many; v_call: TRBV4-3; j_call: TRBJ2-2; cdr3_nt: TGCGCCAGCAGCCCTCATTCGACTAGCGGGGCCGGGGAGCTGTTTTTT; cdr3_aa: CASSPHSTSGAGELFF
d_call: TRBD2; clone_size: few; v_call: TRBV5-1; j_call: TRBJ2-1; cdr3_nt: TGCGCCAGCAGACTAGCGGGGTACAATGAGCAGTTCTTC; cdr3_aa: CASRLAGYNEQFF
d_call: -; clone_size: -; v_call: TRBV20-1; j_call: TRBJ1-2; cdr3_nt: TGCAGTGCTAGAGTCGTCTCCTCTAACTATGGCTACACCTTC; cdr3_aa: CSARVVSSNYGYTF
d_call: -; clone_size: -; v_call: TRBV6-1; j_call: TRBJ2-1; cdr3_nt: TGTGCCAGCAGGGAGCTAGAGGTGGTCTATGAGCAGTTCTTC; cdr3_aa: CASRELEVVYEQFF
d_call: -; clone_size: many; v_call: TRBV6-5; j_call: TRBJ2-6; cdr3_nt: TGTGCCAGCAGTTACTCGATTCCTGGGGCCAACGTCCTGACTTTC; cdr3_aa: CASSYSIPGANVLTF
d_call: -; clone_size: -; v_call: TRBV28; j_call: TRBJ2-6; cdr3_nt: TGTGCCAGCAGCGACCGAGGTTCTGGGGCCAACGTCCTGACTTTC; cdr3_aa: CASSDRGSGANVLTF
d_call: -; clone_size: few; v_call: TRBV28; j_call: TRBJ1-5; cdr3_nt: TGTGCCAGCAGTTTATTTCGGGGGTTAAGCAATCAGCCCCAGCATTTT; cdr3_aa: CASSLFRGLSNQPQHF
d_call: -; clone_size: many; v_call: TRBV5-1; j_call: TRBJ2-7; cdr3_nt: TGCGCCAGCAGCTTGGAGGTGACAGTCTCCTACGAGCAGTACTTC; cdr3_aa: CASSLEVTVSYEQYF
d_call: -; clone_size: -; v_call: TRBV5-1; j_call: TRBJ2-1; cdr3_nt: TGCGCCAGCAGCCGGGACTTCCCCGGCAATGAGCAGTTCTTC; cdr3_aa: CASSRDFPGNEQFF
d_call: -; clone_size: few; v_call: TRBV6-5; j_call: TRBJ2-7; cdr3_nt: TGTGCCAGCAGCTACCCTCAGGGGACGGTCTACGAGCAGTACTTC; cdr3_aa: CASSYPQGTVYEQYF
d_call: -; clone_size: -; v_call: TRBV7-8; j_call: TRBJ2-1; cdr3_nt: TGTGCCAGCAGCTTAGAGGCTAGGTTCAGTGAGCAGTTCTTC; cdr3_aa: CASSLEARFSEQFF
d_call: -; clone_size: -; v_call: TRBV2; j_call: TRBJ2-1; cdr3_nt: TGTGCCAGCACCCTCGGGGGGACAATACTCAATGAGCAGTTCTTC; cdr3_aa: CASTLGGTILNEQFF
d_call: -; clone_size: -; v_call: TRBV29-1; j_call: TRBJ2-6; cdr3_nt: TGCAGCGCCGGGGTGGGGGCCAACGTCCTGACTTTC; cdr3_aa: CSAGVGANVLTF
d_call: -; clone_size: many; v_call: TRBV12-3/TRBV12-4; j_call: TRBJ1-5; cdr3_nt: TGTGCCAGCAGTACACTGGGGGGAAGCAATCAGCCCCAGCATTTT; cdr3_aa: CASSTLGGSNQPQHF
d_call: TRBD2; clone_size: -; v_call: TRBV3-1; j_call: TRBJ2-1; cdr3_nt: TGTGCCAGCAGCCAAGGAAGGGGACTAATTAACAATGAGCAGTTCTTC; cdr3_aa: CASSQGRGLINNEQFF
d_call: -; clone_size: few; v_call: TRBV6-5; j_call: TRBJ2-4; cdr3_nt: TGTGCCAGCAGTTACTCGGCAAGTTTAGCCAAAAACATTCAGTACTTC; cdr3_aa: CASSYSASLAKNIQYF
d_call: -; clone_size: few; v_call: TRBV7-2; j_call: TRBJ2-3; cdr3_nt: TGTGCCAGCAGCTTAGCCTTGACCGACGTGGCGCAGTATTTT; cdr3_aa: CASSLALTDVAQYF
d_call: TRBD1; clone_size: many; v_call: TRBV6-1; j_call: TRBJ1-2; cdr3_nt: TGTGCCAGCAGTCGGACAGGGGTGACCTCTAACTATGGCTACACCTTC; cdr3_aa: CASSRTGVTSNYGYTF
d_call: -; clone_size: -; v_call: TRBV15; j_call: TRBJ2-1; cdr3_nt: TGTGCCACCAGCAGAAGGTCGGGAAGTATCTACAATGAGCAGTTCTTC; cdr3_aa: CATSRRSGSIYNEQFF
d_call: -; clone_size: -; v_call: TRBV6-1; j_call: TRBJ1-5; cdr3_nt: TGTGCCAGCAGTGCCCCGGGCAGACATCAGCCCCAGCATTTT; cdr3_aa: CASSAPGRHQPQHF